This T cell receptor beta chain came from a study of alternative splicing in chronic myeloid leukemia remission (TCRdb year 2020). Context from the whole study: Peripheral blood from chronic-phase CML patients at diagnosis and remission was profiled by RNA sequencing and compared with healthy donors. The median age was around 52 years at diagnosis and about 60 at remission, while healthy controls had a median age of about 40. Female/male counts were 11/5 for diagnosis samples, 8/3 for remission samples and 2/4 for controls. For diagnosis, remission and control samples alike, total RNA was extracted from peripheral blood mononuclear cells using Trizol. Points the paper makes about the study in general: At remission, blood cell composition was found to be reconfigured to resemble that of lymphoid cell-enriched normal controls. Blood cell composition varied strongly between timepoints, moving from enrichment of myeloid progenitors at diagnosis to enrichment of mature lymphoid cells at remission.

The library came from bulk RNA-seq. The TruSeq Stranded RNA sample prep kit was used to generate libraries of poly-A-enriched mRNA from an input of 0.85 to 1 ug total RNA. Paired-end sequencing was performed on a HiSeq 2500, with each sample sequenced in triplicate. RNA-seq read length was 125 nucleotides per mate. In the source study's methods: Reads were trimmed and aligned to hg38 with STAR v2.7, with quality control by FASTQC, RSeQC and multiqc. Salmon 0.14.1 was used to quantify gene expression levels as transcripts per million (TPM). Principal component analysis suggested that transcriptomic profiles were not driven by trial, library batch, sequencing batch, treatment regimen or sex. With the reads reprocessed by TCRdb, a single entry stands for each CDR3 protein sequence and no DNA is reported. The V and J calls shown here were made by TCRdb, not taken from the authors' results. The sample profile shows 300 to 400 distinct CDR3 sequences; about 94% of them were found once. Jointly, the top ten make up about 15% of the sample.

Peripheral blood from roughly 6 healthy donors served as normal controls. About this clonotype: It lacks a known antigen.

This clonotype originated in a person aged 25-55 years in good health. The sequenced material came from PBMCs.

The CDR3 sequence is CASSSRGRNGEMFF. The V gene is TRBV11-3 and the J gene is TRBJ2-2; TCRdb reports TRBD2, a call that lacks DNA to check it against. Looking up the germline V gene yields CDR1 SGHNT and CDR2 YENEEA. The CDR3, cysteine through phenylalanine, is 14 amino acids long. Only the protein is available.